These 29 T cell receptor beta chains were sequenced from one sample in a study of blood T cell repertoires in COVID-19. Measured with immunoSEQ multiplex PCR; TCRdb has only the in-frame clones, and not every one. The repertoire holds approximately 290,000 clones, with approximately 86% as singletons. The material sequenced was peripheral blood. These receptors came from a young man with active or convalescent COVID-19.

The chain employs TRBV28 and TRBJ1-3; a possible D gene is TRBD1 (5 bases). The ends were cut back, 6 bases at V and 0 bases at J, with 12 bases in the middle. Germline CDR1 MDHEN, CDR2 SYDVKM. This CDR3 has 15 amino acids. The CDR3: CASSPRQSSGNTIYF. DNA for the CDR3: TGTGCCAGCAGCCCCCGACAGAGCTCTGGAAACACCATATATTTT.

As DNA, the CDR3 is TGTGCGACCGAGGGACAGGACAATGAGCAGTTCTTC. Encoded protein: CATEGQDNEQFF. The chain combines TRBV27 with TRBJ2-1; 8 nucleotides align to TRBD1. The CDR3 contains 12 residues. Germline CDR1 MNHEY, CDR2 SMNVEV (reference sequence).

The chain employs TRBV6-1 and TRBJ1-1; D ambiguous. Germline assignment: CDR1 MNHNS and CDR2 SASEGT. The V and J ends lost 0 bases and 4 bases respectively, with 12 bases between them. This CDR3 is 15 amino acids long. The CDR3 DNA sequence: TGTGCCAGCAGTGAAGCCTATACTACGGGCACTGAAGCTTTCTTT. Protein product: CASSEAYTTGTEAFF.

This chain links TRBV7-6 with TRBJ2-2, with 7 bases matching TRBD1. Germline assignment: CDR1 SGHVS and CDR2 FNYEAQ. The CDR3 is made up of 15 amino acids. Trimming removed 4 bases from V and 7 bases from J; junction bases left unmatched: 9. The CDR3 DNA reads TGTGCCAGCAGCTACGTGACAGGGCAATTCGGGGAGCTGTTTTTT. This translates into CASSYVTGQFGELFF.

The chain's CDR3 is CASSSPGTGVFEQYF. As DNA, the CDR3 is TGTGCCAGCAGCTCCCCCGGGACAGGGGTCTTCGAGCAGTACTTC. This sequence joins TRBV5-6 and TRBJ2-7; 10 bases line up with TRBD1. CDR1 is SGHDT and CDR2 is YYEEEE in the germline V gene. Unmatched junction bases numbered 9, after V lost 3 bases and J lost 6 bases. This CDR3 has 15 residues.

The chain combines TRBV9 with TRBJ1-6; TRBD1 matches at 10 bases. CDR1 SGDLS and CDR2 YYNGEE come from the germline V gene. Germline trimming cut 3 bases from V and 2 bases from J; bases unmatched to any gene: 5. This CDR3 region has 17 residues. CDR3 coding DNA: TGTGCCAGCAGCGAGGGACAGGGGTTCCCCTATAATTCACCCCTCCACTTT. Translation: CASSEGQGFPYNSPLHF.

The DNA for the CDR3 is TGTGCCAGCAGTTTTTTTTCCGGTCAGCCCCAGCATTTT. It codes for CASSFFSGQPQHF. The chain has TRBV27 and TRBJ1-5; unclear D gene. Between the trimmed V and J ends, which lost 3 bases and 6 bases, there was a span of 9 bases. The CDR3 has 13 amino acids. In germline, CDR1 is MNHEY, CDR2 SMNVEV (reference sequence).

CDR3 residues: CASSLFRTGGTEAFF. CDR3 bases: TGTGCCAGCAGTTTATTTCGGACAGGGGGCACTGAAGCTTTCTTT. The rearrangement uses TRBV27 and TRBJ1-1; 10 nucleotides match TRBD1. V lost 1 base and J lost 4; bases outside the gene matches: 3. The CDR3 covers 15 residues. Germline V gene lookup returns CDR1 MNHEY and CDR2 SMNVEV (reference sequence).

The chain carries TRBV7-9 and TRBJ2-1; TRBD2 matches at 8 bases. V lost 1 base, J lost 6 bases, and 14 bases stayed unmatched. This CDR3 region has 18 residues. Germline loops: CDR1 SEHNR, CDR2 FQNEAQ (reference sequence). The CDR3 protein is CASSLEGRAAGGPNEQFF. Written as DNA, the CDR3 is TGTGCCAGCAGCTTAGAAGGTCGGGCGGCGGGGGGCCCCAATGAGCAGTTCTTC. The whole variable domain, filled in from reference TRBV7-9 and TRBJ2-1, reads DTGVSQNPRHKITKRGQNVTFRCDPISEHNRLYWYRQTLGQGPEFLTYFQNEAQLEKSRLLSDRFSAERPKGSFSTLEIQRTEQGDSAMYLCASSLEGRAAGGPNEQFFGPGTRLTVL.

The chain couples TRBV6-5 to TRBJ1-1, with 8 positions matching TRBD1. This CDR3 is built from 15 residues. The junction had 6 bases not matched to a gene; V was cut back by 6 bases and J by 0 bases. The germline V gene has CDR1 MNHEY and CDR2 SVGAGI. This chain's CDR3 is CASRTPGQVNTEAFF. CDR3 nucleotides: TGTGCCAGCAGAACACCGGGACAGGTGAACACTGAAGCTTTCTTT.

The chain employs TRBV18 and TRBJ1-3, with D tentatively TRBD1 (6 bases). Trimming removed 2 bases from V and 1 base from J, with 12 bases in between. The CDR3 has 16 residues. CDR1 and CDR2 (germline): KGHSH, LQKENI. CDR3 residues: CASSPGTFSSGNTIYF. The CDR3 DNA reads TGTGCCAGCTCACCAGGGACATTTTCGTCTGGAAACACCATATATTTT.

The table lists this clone with a few counts. V is TRBV19 and J is TRBJ1-1; 7 bases line up with TRBD1. From germline, CDR1 is LNHDA and CDR2 SQIVND (reference sequence). The CDR3 loop spans 15 amino acids. Germline trimming cut 7 bases from V and 1 base from J; bases unmatched to any gene: 9. The CDR3 DNA reads TGTGCCAGTATCGGGACAGCCTCACCGAACACTGAAGCTTTCTTT. This encodes CASIGTASPNTEAFF.

V usage is TRBV2 and J usage is TRBJ2-7; tentative D call: TRBD1 (5 bases). Trimming removed 2 bases at V and 4 bases at J, with 12 bases between. In germline, CDR1 is SNHLY, CDR2 FYNNEI. The CDR3 runs to 14 residues. The CDR3 region is CASSEQGSGYEQYF. In DNA form, the CDR3 reads TGTGCCAGCAGTGAACAGGGCTCTGGGTACGAGCAGTACTTC.

This clone was seen just once. The rearrangement uses TRBV3-1 (or the pseudogene TRBV3-2) and TRBJ2-3; 8 bases match TRBD1. CDR1 is LGHDT, CDR2 YNNKEL, per germline (reference sequence). J lost 5 bases, V lost 2 bases, and 12 bases had no gene match. This CDR3 is 17 amino acids long. The CDR3, as DNA: TGTGCCAGCAGCCAACATATGGACAGGGAGTTCGGAGATACGCAGTATTTT. Protein sequence: CASSQHMDREFGDTQYF.

The gene calls are TRBV28 and TRBJ2-7, with a weak D call TRBD1 (6 bases). V was cut by 7 bases and J by 5 bases, with 18 bases left in between. Germline assignment: CDR1 MDHEN and CDR2 SYDVKM. This CDR3 is 14 amino acids long. In DNA, the CDR3 is TGTGCCAGCACCCTCCCGGGACAATCCAACGAGCAGTACTTC. Its translation: CASTLPGQSNEQYF.

The chain links TRBV5-6 to TRBJ1-5, with a tentative D call TRBD1 (6 bases). Trimming cost V 4 bases and J 16 bases, with 24 bases left between them. Germline assignment: CDR1 SGHDT and CDR2 YYEEEE. This CDR3 spans 14 amino acids. CDR3 nucleotides: TGTGCCAGCAGCCTCCGAGGGGGTGCCACAATGGTTCATTTT. It codes for CASSLRGGATMVHF.

The V and J genes are TRBV6-5 and TRBJ1-1; possibly TRBD1 for D (6 bases). This CDR3 region has 11 residues. V lost 8 bases and J 12 bases, leaving 16 bases between the germline ends. Germline CDR1 MNHEY, CDR2 SVGAGI. The CDR3 sequence: CASSLTGMSFF. Written as DNA, the CDR3 is TGTGCCAGCTCATTAACAGGGATGTCTTTCTTT.

This clone was recorded only once. The chain joins TRBV3-1 (or the pseudogene TRBV3-2) to TRBJ1-1, with D unresolved. The germline V and J ends were trimmed by 3 bases and 4 bases, with 9 bases remaining between them. The CDR3 contains 13 residues. Germline V gives CDR1 LGHDT, CDR2 YNNKEL (reference sequence). This chain's CDR3 is CASSQLTRTEAFF. The DNA for the CDR3 is TGTGCCAGCAGCCAGCTTACTCGCACTGAAGCTTTCTTT.

The chain recombines TRBV7-9 with TRBJ1-1; a weak D match, TRBD1 (5 bases). The V gene lost 6 bases and the J gene lost 5 bases, with 13 bases spanning the gap. The germline CDR1 and CDR2 sequences are SEHNR and FQNEAQ (reference sequence). The CDR3 spans 13 residues. The CDR3 sequence: CASRPTGGTEAFF. DNA of the CDR3: TGTGCCAGCAGACCCACGGGGGGAACTGAAGCTTTCTTT.

The chain is built from TRBV11-3 and TRBJ2-2, with TRBD2 as a possible D gene (6 bases). This CDR3 contains 16 residues. Trimming stripped 5 bases from V and 3 bases from J, with 16 bases between. The germline CDR1 and CDR2 sequences are SGHNT and YENEEA. CDR3 nucleotide sequence: TGTGCCAGCAGCGCCGGTTTCGCGGGATACACCGGGGAGCTGTTTTTT. Its protein product is CASSAGFAGYTGELFF. Based on the CDR3 plus reference TRBV11-3 and TRBJ2-2, the full variable domain is EAGVVQSPRYKIIEKKQPVAFWCNPISGHNTLYWYLQNLGQGPELLIRYENEEAVDDSQLPKDRFSAERLKGVDSTLKIQPAELGDSAVYLCASSAGFAGYTGELFFGEGSRLTVL.

CDR3 region: CASSHSLVPGYEQYF. DNA of the CDR3: TGTGCCAGCAGTCACTCGTTGGTTCCGGGTTACGAGCAGTACTTC. V usage is TRBV27 and J usage is TRBJ2-7; no reliable D call. This CDR3 is built from 15 residues. The V gene lost 5 bases and the J gene lost 4 bases, with 18 bases spanning the gap. Germline CDR1 reads MNHEY; CDR2 reads SMNVEV (reference sequence).

The V gene is TRBV28, the J gene TRBJ2-7; D possibly corresponds to TRBD2 (7 bases). This CDR3 contains 13 residues. V was shortened by 7 bases and J by 7 bases, with 17 bases between the two germline ends. Germline CDR1 MDHEN, CDR2 SYDVKM. This chain's CDR3 is CASTPGGGREQYF. The DNA of the CDR3 is TGTGCCAGCACTCCTGGGGGGGGCAGGGAGCAGTACTTC.

This chain joins TRBV3-1 (or the pseudogene TRBV3-2) and TRBJ1-2, with 7 bases aligning to TRBD1. Trimming at V came to 4 bases and at J to 8 bases, leaving 7 bases not matched to a gene. Germline V gives CDR1 LGHDT, CDR2 YNNKEL (reference sequence). The CDR3 is made up of 13 amino acids. CDR3 loop: CASSPTGPEGYTF. CDR3 DNA sequence: TGTGCCAGCAGCCCGACAGGGCCGGAGGGCTACACCTTC.

This chain connects TRBV27 to TRBJ2-1; the match to TRBD1 covers 8 bases. Germline CDR1 reads MNHEY; CDR2 reads SMNVEV (reference sequence). The CDR3 has 13 residues. V lost 3 bases, J lost 6 bases, and 1 base stayed unmatched. In DNA, the CDR3 is TGTGCCAGCAGTTTGGGGACAGGCAATGAGCAGTTCTTC. Translation: CASSLGTGNEQFF.

The chain joins TRBV7-3 to TRBJ2-1; 8 nucleotides agree with TRBD2. Germline V gene sequence: CDR1 SGHTA, CDR2 FQGTGA. The CDR3 is made up of 15 amino acids. J lost 3 bases, V lost 4 bases, and 5 bases had no gene match. Here the CDR3 DNA reads TGTGCCAGCAGCTCCGCTAGCGGGTACTACAATGAGCAGTTCTTC. This translates into CASSSASGYYNEQFF.

The J gene is TRBJ2-3, the V gene TRBV5-5; D perhaps matches TRBD1 (5 bases). Germline-derived CDR1 and CDR2 are SGHKS and YYEKEE (reference sequence). The V end lost 3 bases, the J end lost 0 bases, and 11 bases lay between the germline ends. The CDR3 covers 15 residues. In DNA, the CDR3 is TGTGCCAGCAGCTCCCAGGGTTCTAGCACAGATACGCAGTATTTT. Translation gives CASSSQGSSTDTQYF.

The chain combines TRBV18 with TRBJ2-1, with 11 bases matching TRBD2. This CDR3 spans 16 amino acids. Germline V gives CDR1 KGHSH, CDR2 LQKENI. The trim removed 4 bases at V and 1 base at J, leaving 3 bases unmatched. The DNA of the CDR3 is TGTGCCAGCTCACGTGGGACTAGCGGATCCTACAATGAGCAGTTCTTC. Translated: CASSRGTSGSYNEQFF.

The V call is TRBV28, the J call TRBJ2-2; maybe TRBD1 (5 bases). Germline V gene data show CDR1 as MDHEN and CDR2 as SYDVKM. V was trimmed by 5 bases and J by 4 bases, leaving 14 bases between them. The CDR3 is 15 residues long. The CDR3: CASSADMISTGELFF. The DNA for the CDR3 is TGTGCCAGCAGTGCGGACATGATTAGCACCGGGGAGCTGTTTTTT. The complete variable domain, with remaining parts taken from reference TRBV28 and TRBJ2-2, reads DVKVTQSSRYLVKRTGEKVFLECVQDMDHENMFWYRQDPGLGLRLIYFSYDVKMKEKGDIPEGYSVSREKKERFSLILESASTNQTSMYLCASSADMISTGELFFGEGSRLTVL.

This clone appeared a few times. The chain employs TRBV3-1 (or the pseudogene TRBV3-2) and TRBJ1-5, with D hard to call. This CDR3 spans 16 amino acids. V dropped 0 bases and J dropped 5 bases, with 14 bases sitting between them. The V gene's germline CDR1 is LGHDT and CDR2 YNNKEL (reference sequence). Written as DNA, the CDR3 is TGTGCCAGCAGCCAAGATTATTCTCGTGGAGATCAGCCCCAGCATTTT. Its translation is CASSQDYSRGDQPQHF.